Below, 24 T cell receptor beta chains from the same sample are listed, as sequenced in a study of regulatory T cells in long-lasting Graves disease. CDR3 regions were amplified by Arm-PCR using iRepertoire HTBI primers to build TCR beta libraries. In TCRdb, the multiplex PCR reads were re-called with MiXCR into one record per CDR3 protein. This sample yields approximately 560,000 distinct CDR3 sequences, of which roughly a sixth are seen a single time; 12% belongs to the top ten. Sample time point: newly diagnosed GD, antithyroid drugs for less than 3 months. PBMC-derived RNA was used for the TCR library. In addition, the sample was reused for a study of T cells in Graves' hyperthyroidism and ophthalmopathy.

Sequences were derived from peripheral blood mononuclear cells (PBMCs), sampled at new diagnosis, from a patient treated with antithyroid drugs. These TCRs come from a man aged 18-30 years with Graves disease.

The chain joins TRBV3-1 to TRBJ1-2, with 8 bases fitting TRBD1. This CDR3 is 14 amino acids long. The V segment lost 3 bases and the J segment 7 bases; nucleotides outside the gene matches: 7. The germline V gene encodes CDR1 LGHDT and CDR2 YNNKEL (reference sequence). The chain's CDR3 is CASSQAGTGRGYTF. Here the CDR3 DNA reads TGTGCCAGCAGCCAGGCGGGGACAGGTCGTGGCTACACCTTC.

The genes are TRBV4-1 and TRBJ2-7; no firm D call. The CDR3 spans 14 residues. V was pared by 2 bases and J by 0 bases, with 8 bases between. Germline V gene lookup returns CDR1 MGHRA and CDR2 YSYEKL. CDR3 coding DNA: TGCGCCAGCAGCCAACCGGACCGCTCCTACGAGCAGTACTTC. Encoded protein: CASSQPDRSYEQYF.

This clonotype was seen a handful of times. The V and J genes are TRBV9 and TRBJ2-2; a possible D gene is TRBD1 (5 bases). The ends were cut back, 0 bases at V and 5 bases at J, with 14 bases in the middle. The CDR3 has 16 residues. The germline gives CDR1 SGDLS, CDR2 YYNGEE. CDR3 region: CASSVARGDSTGELFF. CDR3 coding DNA: TGTGCCAGCAGCGTAGCGAGAGGAGACAGTACCGGGGAGCTGTTTTTT.

The sample holds many counts of this clonotype. V usage is TRBV29-1 and J usage is TRBJ2-7, with TRBD2 as a possible D gene (6 bases). The CDR3 length is 14 residues. Germline V CDR1 and CDR2: SQVTM, ANQGSEA. Trimming took 2 bases from V and 6 from J, leaving 17 bases between them. DNA for the CDR3: TGCAGCGTTGAAAGTCAGGAGGGTAGTGGCGAGCAGTACTTC. This gives the protein CSVESQEGSGEQYF.

V gene TRBV10-3 combines with J gene TRBJ1-2; D unclear. Per germline, CDR1 ENHRY and CDR2 SYGVKD. V lost 3 bases and J 0 bases, leaving 11 bases between the germline ends. The CDR3 contains 15 residues. The CDR3 loop reads CAISDEVTANYGYTF. CDR3 bases: TGTGCCATCAGTGATGAGGTCACTGCTAACTATGGCTACACCTTC.

This clonotype came up many times. The chain couples TRBV3-1 to TRBJ2-5; 15 nucleotides align to TRBD2. Losses at the gene ends were 6 bases for V and 5 bases for J; bases not matched to a gene: 7. This CDR3 has 16 residues. Germline CDR1 and CDR2: LGHDT and YNNKEL (reference sequence). The CDR3 coding sequence is TGTGCCAGCAGTTACTCAGGGACTAGCGGGAGGGAGACCCAGTACTTC. It encodes CASSYSGTSGRETQYF.

This clonotype was found a few times. The V gene is TRBV20-1, the J gene TRBJ2-1, with 12 bases lining up with TRBD2. The CDR3 has 16 amino acids. Trimming removed 5 bases from V and 1 base from J; junction bases left unmatched: 6. Germline assignment: CDR1 DFQATT and CDR2 SNEGSKA (reference sequence). Here the CDR3 DNA reads TGCAGTGCTGTCGGACTAGCGGGGCCTTCCTACAATGAGCAGTTCTTC. It yields the protein CSAVGLAGPSYNEQFF.

This clonotype was detected many times. V is TRBV11-1 and J is TRBJ1-1; 7 nucleotides align to TRBD1. The CDR3 extends over 14 amino acids. J lost 5 bases, V lost 7 bases, and 10 bases had no gene match. Per the germline V gene, CDR1 is SGHAT and CDR2 is FQDESV (reference sequence). CDR3 region: CASTRIQGRTEAFF. The DNA of the CDR3 is TGTGCCAGCACTCGTATACAGGGGAGGACTGAAGCTTTCTTT. The whole variable domain, filled in from reference TRBV11-1 and TRBJ1-1, reads EAEVAQSPRYKITEKSQAVAFWCDPISGHATLYWYRQILGQGPELLVQFQDESVVDDSQLPKDRFSAERLKGVDSTLKIQPAELGDSAMYLCASTRIQGRTEAFFGQGTRLTVV.

This clonotype was seen at least ten times. The rearrangement links TRBV27 to TRBJ2-7; 7 bases match TRBD1. This CDR3 is 15 amino acids long. CDR1 and CDR2 from the germline V gene are MNHEY and SMNVEV (reference sequence). J gave up 0 bases and V 3 bases, and 5 bases lay outside the gene matches. CDR3 protein: CASSLGTVSSYEQYF. In DNA, the CDR3 is TGTGCCAGCAGTTTGGGGACAGTGAGCTCCTACGAGCAGTACTTC.

The chain links TRBV4-1 to TRBJ2-7; 12 bases are a match to TRBD2. The V segment lost 3 bases and the J segment 3 bases; nucleotides outside the gene matches: 6. From germline, CDR1 is MGHRA and CDR2 YSYEKL. CDR3 length equals 16 residues. For the CDR3, the DNA is TGCGCCAGCAGCCATACACTAGCGGGAGGCGACTACGAGCAGTACTTC. This gives the protein CASSHTLAGGDYEQYF.

There are many counts of this clonotype. V is TRBV20-1 and J is TRBJ2-7; D not certain. Germline loops: CDR1 DFQATT, CDR2 SNEGSKA (reference sequence). Trimming removed 0 bases at V and 0 bases at J, with 12 bases between. The CDR3 spans 15 residues. In nucleotides, the CDR3 is TGCAGTGCTAGAGATTGGGTGGGGTCCTCCTACGAGCAGTACTTC. This sequence encodes CSARDWVGSSYEQYF.

The chain couples TRBV6-2 or TRBV6-3 to TRBJ1-1, with D possibly being TRBD1 (5 bases). CDR3 size: 15 residues. Germline values: CDR1 MNHEY, CDR2 SVGEGT. The ends were cut back, 6 bases at V and 6 bases at J, with 20 bases in the middle. Here the CDR3 DNA reads TGTGCCAGCAGCCGCCCCAGTCAGGGAGAGGCTGAAGCTTTCTTT. Protein sequence: CASSRPSQGEAEAFF.

Ten or more counts support this clonotype. The chain joins TRBV20-1 to TRBJ1-5, with D possibly being TRBD1 (6 bases). The CDR3 contains 15 residues. Trimming left V 0 bases short and J 3 bases short, with 12 bases between. Per the germline V gene, CDR1 is DFQATT and CDR2 is SNEGSKA (reference sequence). The CDR3 spells CSARDLRDNNQPQHF. For the CDR3, the DNA is TGCAGTGCTAGAGATCTCCGGGACAACAATCAGCCCCAGCATTTT.

The chain links TRBV4-1 to TRBJ2-7, with 8 bases that match TRBD1. With V trimmed by 2 bases and J by 6 bases, 9 bases remained unmatched. The CDR3 spans 15 residues. CDR1 and CDR2 from the germline V gene are MGHRA and YSYEKL. CDR3 sequence reads: CASSQLLTGEAEQYF. The CDR3 DNA follows: TGCGCCAGCAGCCAACTCCTGACAGGGGAGGCCGAGCAGTACTTC.

In its sample, this clonotype was seen a few times. The chain combines TRBV15 with TRBJ2-5; D is uncertain. V lost 0 bases to trimming and J lost 0 bases, with 8 bases between them. Germline V gene sequence: CDR1 LNHNV, CDR2 YYDKDF (reference sequence). The length of the CDR3 is 15 residues. CDR3 nucleotides: TGTGCCACCAGCAGAGATCCGGCAGACCAAGAGACCCAGTACTTC. It codes for CATSRDPADQETQYF. The whole variable domain, remainder taken from reference TRBV15 and TRBJ2-5, is DAMVIQNPRYQVTQFGKPVTLSCSQTLNHNVMYWYQQKSSQAPKLLFHYYDKDFNNEADTPDNFQSRRPNTSFCFLDIRSPGLGDTAMYLCATSRDPADQETQYFGPGTRLLVL.

This clonotype was observed a few times. The chain joins TRBV12-5 to TRBJ1-4; D is uncertain. CDR3 length equals 13 residues. Trimming removed 5 bases from V and 10 bases from J, with 14 bases in between. Germline-derived CDR1 and CDR2 are LGHNT and FRNRAP. In nucleotides, the CDR3 is TGTGCTAGTGGTCTCGATACGGGAGTAAAACTGTTTTTT. Protein: CASGLDTGVKLFF. The full variable domain, rest sourced from reference TRBV12-5 and TRBJ1-4, is DARVTQTPRHKVTEMGQEVTMRCQPILGHNTVFWYRQTMMQGLELLAYFRNRAPLDDSGMPKDRFSAEMPDATLATLKIQPSEPRDSAVYFCASGLDTGVKLFFGSGTQLSVL.

This clonotype showed up just a few times. V gene TRBV12-3 or TRBV12-4 combines with J gene TRBJ2-1; D gene unclear. Trimming shortened V by 7 bases and J by 8 bases, and 18 bases separated the two germline ends. This CDR3 spans 14 amino acids. CDR3 in amino acids: CASNKGPAIDEQFF. In DNA form, the CDR3 reads TGTGCCAGCAACAAAGGACCAGCGATAGATGAGCAGTTCTTC.

V gene TRBV30 combines with J gene TRBJ2-3; D perhaps matches TRBD1 (6 bases). Germline V gene sequence: CDR1 GTSNPN, CDR2 SVGIG (reference sequence). The V and J ends lost 6 bases and 6 bases respectively, with 25 bases between them. The CDR3 has 16 amino acids. The CDR3 here is CACEARYRGTPDTQYF. The CDR3 DNA sequence: TGTGCCTGCGAAGCCCGGTATAGGGGGACCCCGGATACGCAGTATTTT.

The chain carries TRBV4-1 and TRBJ2-6; TRBD2 agrees at 13 bases. Germline CDR1 reads MGHRA; CDR2 reads YSYEKL. Trimming removed 2 bases from V and 2 bases from J; junction bases left unmatched: 3. The CDR3 consists of 18 residues. DNA for the CDR3: TGCGCCAGCAGCCAACCACTAGCGGGAGGGCCTGGGGCCAACGTCCTGACTTTC. Protein product: CASSQPLAGGPGANVLTF.

This clonotype was seen a few times. J is TRBJ1-1 and V is TRBV7-8; D unresolved. The CDR3 length is 15 residues. Germline CDR1 reads SGHVS; CDR2 reads FQNEAQ. Trimming removed 5 bases from V and 0 bases from J, with 13 bases in between. In nucleotides, the CDR3 is TGTGCCAGCAGCGTAGACGCAATAATGAACACTGAAGCTTTCTTT. Translation gives CASSVDAIMNTEAFF. Combining the CDR3 with reference TRBV7-8 and TRBJ1-1 gives the whole variable domain GAGVSQSPRYKVAKRGQDVALRCDPISGHVSLFWYQQALGQGPEFLTYFQNEAQLDKSGLPSDRFFAERPEGSVSTLKIQRTQQEDSAVYLCASSVDAIMNTEAFFGQGTRLTVV.

Ten or more counts support this clonotype. This chain joins TRBV12-3 or TRBV12-4 and TRBJ1-2; D is uncertain. V lost 4 bases, J lost 3 bases, and 12 bases lay in between. The CDR3 is 14 amino acids. CDR3 nucleotides: TGTGCCAGCAGTTCGGGCCTGCTAGACTATGGCTACACCTTC. Protein product: CASSSGLLDYGYTF.

The chain couples TRBV5-1 to TRBJ2-5, with D maybe TRBD1 (6 bases). The ends were cut back, 0 bases at V and 5 bases at J, with 17 bases in the middle. This CDR3 spans 16 amino acids. CDR1 is SGHRS, CDR2 YFSETQ, per germline. The CDR3 nucleotides are TGCGCCAGCAGCTTGGAAACAGGGCGACCCACGGAGACCCAGTACTTC. As protein: CASSLETGRPTETQYF.

This rearrangement joins TRBV24-1 to TRBJ2-3; 7 bases agree with TRBD1. Germline assignment: CDR1 KGHDR and CDR2 SFDVKD. The CDR3 runs 13 residues. V lost 9 bases, J lost 5 bases, and 7 bases stayed unmatched. The CDR3 is CATRQGPLDTQYF. In DNA form, the CDR3 reads TGTGCCACCCGACAGGGTCCGTTAGATACGCAGTATTTT.

The chain carries TRBV14 and TRBJ1-1; 7 nucleotides line up with TRBD1. Germline CDR1 and CDR2: SGHDN and FVKESK. Trimming cost V 7 bases and J 1 base; bases outside gene matches: 3. The CDR3 loop spans 13 amino acids. The chain's CDR3 is CASTRGRNTEAFF. The CDR3 nucleotides are TGTGCCAGCACCAGGGGGAGGAACACTGAAGCTTTCTTT.